The next 5 T cell receptor beta chains were all read from a single sample in a study of cytomegalovirus exposure and HLA in healthy donors. PCR was performed using 60 Vbeta and 13 Jbeta primers. The table came from immunoSEQ multiplex PCR; TCRdb's copy has only in-frame clones and leaves some out. The sample shows more than 150,000 clones, less than 90% of them seen only once. The specimen was PBMCs. Source of these receptors: a boy younger than 18 in good health and CMV-seronegative.

The V gene is TRBV2, the J gene TRBJ2-1, with 11 nucleotides matching TRBD1. The junction had 12 bases not matched to a gene; V was cut back by 0 bases and J by 8 bases. This CDR3 has 18 residues. Per the germline V gene, CDR1 is SNHLY and CDR2 is FYNNEI. Here the CDR3 DNA reads TGTGCCAGCAGTGAAGCTGGTTGGACAGGGGGCATGGGAGATGAGCAGTTCTTC. As protein: CASSEAGWTGGMGDEQFF.

The chain employs TRBV27 and TRBJ1-1; D remains unclear. The ends were cut back, 4 bases at V and 3 bases at J, with 15 bases in the middle. This CDR3 has 15 residues. Germline CDR1 is MNHEY and CDR2 is SMNVEV (reference sequence). CDR3 in DNA: TGTGCCAGCAGTTACGCCCGGTCCTTATACACTGAAGCTTTCTTT. Amino acid sequence: CASSYARSLYTEAFF.

This sequence joins TRBV28 and TRBJ2-1; 10 bases fit TRBD2. The CDR3 has 18 amino acids. Germline-derived CDR1 and CDR2 are MDHEN and SYDVKM. V dropped 5 bases and J dropped 1; count of bases not matched to a gene: 11. CDR3 DNA: TGTGCCAGCAGTCTACTACCGGGACTAGCGCAATCCTACAATGAGCAGTTCTTC. Translating gives CASSLLPGLAQSYNEQFF.

A single count supports this clone. The V gene is TRBV15, the J gene TRBJ2-2; perhaps TRBD1 as D (5 bases). The CDR3 totals 15 residues. V was cut by 2 bases and J by 2 bases, with 9 bases left in between. CDR1 and CDR2 (germline): LNHNV, YYDKDF (reference sequence). CDR3 residues: CATSRIQENTGELFF. In nucleotides, the CDR3 is TGTGCCACCAGCAGAATACAGGAAAACACCGGGGAGCTGTTTTTT.

The genes are TRBV19 and TRBJ2-2; 8 positions agree with TRBD1. Germline V gene lookup returns CDR1 LNHDA and CDR2 SQIVND (reference sequence). CDR3 length: 13 amino acids. V lost 7 bases, J lost 4 bases, and 2 bases stayed unmatched. The CDR3 region has the DNA TGTGCCAGTAAAGGACAGGGCACCGGGGAGCTGTTTTTT. Translating gives CASKGQGTGELFF.